This T cell receptor (beta chain) was recovered during a study of radiation and T cells in renal cell carcinoma. Findings and limits, study-wide: No pretreatment tumor biopsies were available for baseline clonotypes.

Produced via immunoSEQ multiplex PCR; TCRdb's table is partial and in-frame only. The sample lists 140,000 to 150,000 clones, 88% occurring once. As to this clone: No antigen is known for it.

Germline lookup yields CDR1 MNHNS and CDR2 SASEGT. V was clipped by 4 bases and J by 5 bases; unmatched bases: 6. This CDR3 is built from 14 residues. The time point: baseline pretreatment blood. As for treatment: 15 Gy SBRT to primary tumor, nephrectomy 4 weeks later. Blood was sampled at baseline, 2 weeks and 4 weeks after SBRT. The receptor comes from an older woman with renal cell carcinoma. The chain combines TRBV6-1 with TRBJ1-1; TRBD1 matches at 8 bases. This specimen was blood, taken from a patient whose treatment included radiotherapy and nephrectomy. The CDR3 sequence: CASSVSRGRTEAFF. CDR3 nucleotides: TGTGCCAGCAGTGTAAGCAGGGGGCGGACTGAAGCTTTCTTT.